A selection of T cell receptor beta chains follows, all from one sample in a study of response to subunit inactivated influenza vaccine. TCRdb ran MiXCR on the RT-PCR reads and lists one entry per CDR3 protein. The table records around 480,000 distinct CDR3 sequences, roughly 9.8% of them present only once. This specimen was PBMCs from blood, taken about 6 weeks after vaccination. These receptors originate from a man aged 45 to 65 who received an inactivated influenza vaccine. Each CDR3 is given with its conserved first and last residue. The D gene is left open where the match is weak. Rows give clone size only sometimes, using once, few, many, or a class for an expanded clone.

j_call v_call d_call clone_size cdr3_aa cdr3_nt
TRBJ1-1 TRBV28 - few CASSLFIMNTEAFF TGTGCCAGCAGTTTATTTATCATGAACACTGAAGCTTTCTTT
TRBJ2-1 TRBV28 TRBD2 - CASGHNPLAGGSPSSYNEQFF TGTGCCAGCGGACATAATCCACTAGCGGGAGGAAGTCCCTCCTCGTACAATGAGCAGTTCTTC
TRBJ2-7 TRBV28 TRBD2 - CASSFPRGGTKRYEQYF TGTGCCAGCAGTTTCCCCCGGGGAGGGACCAAGCGCTACGAGCAGTACTTC
TRBJ2-7 TRBV3-1 - - CASSKSRFDGHRNYEQYF TGTGCCAGCAGCAAAAGTCGCTTTGACGGACATCGTAACTACGAGCAGTACTTC
TRBJ2-1 TRBV24-1 TRBD1 few CATSDLGDRGHNEQFF TGTGCCACCAGTGATTTGGGGGACAGGGGCCACAATGAGCAGTTCTTC
TRBJ2-2 TRBV4-2 - - CASSLGDGGTGELFF TGTGCCAGCAGCCTGGGAGACGGGGGCACCGGGGAGCTGTTTTTT
TRBJ2-2 TRBV2 TRBD1 many CASRGQGTGELFF TGTGCCAGCAGAGGACAGGGGACCGGGGAGCTGTTTTTT
TRBJ2-7 TRBV20-1 TRBD1 many CSAPGQGGSEQYF TGCAGTGCACCGGGACAGGGAGGATCCGAGCAGTACTTC
TRBJ2-7 TRBV10-3 TRBD2 - CAISSTSGEPNSYEQYF TGTGCCATCAGTTCGACTAGCGGGGAACCTAACTCCTACGAGCAGTACTTC
TRBJ2-6 TRBV10-3 - many CAISENAGANVLTF TGTGCCATCAGTGAAAACGCTGGGGCCAACGTCCTGACTTTC
TRBJ2-3 TRBV20-1 TRBD1 - CSAQTGGSDTQYF TGCAGTGCTCAGACAGGGGGGTCAGATACGCAGTATTTT
TRBJ1-1 TRBV6-1 - - CASTLLGENTEAFF TGTGCCAGCACTCTCCTGGGGGAGAACACTGAAGCTTTCTTT
TRBJ2-3 TRBV15 - many CATSRALRVADTQYF TGTGCCACCAGCAGAGCTCTGAGGGTAGCAGATACGCAGTATTTT
TRBJ2-1 TRBV7-9 - - CASSKLAENEQFF TGTGCCAGCAGTAAACTAGCTGAAAATGAGCAGTTCTTC
TRBJ2-1 TRBV20-1 TRBD2 once CSASYKRGAYEQFF TGCAGTGCTAGTTATAAGCGGGGAGCTTACGAGCAGTTCTTC
TRBJ1-2 TRBV20-1 - few CSARPGDGQDYGYTF TGCAGTGCCCGCCCGGGGGATGGACAAGACTATGGCTACACCTTC
TRBJ2-4 TRBV7-9 - - CASSSLSFGNIQYF TGTGCCAGCAGCTCTCTGAGTTTCGGGAACATTCAGTACTTC
TRBJ2-5 TRBV20-1 - - CSARDVFMPPKETQYF TGCAGTGCTAGAGATGTTTTCATGCCCCCGAAAGAGACCCAGTACTTC
TRBJ2-7 TRBV11-2 - few CASSLAGESYEQYF TGTGCCAGCAGCTTAGCGGGGGAAAGCTACGAGCAGTACTTC
TRBJ1-5 TRBV12-3/TRBV12-4 - many CASSLTSGNQPQHF TGTGCCAGCAGTTTAACCTCGGGCAATCAGCCCCAGCATTTT
TRBJ1-1 TRBV7-2 - many CASKTWAGYTEAFF TGTGCCAGCAAAACGTGGGCAGGTTACACTGAAGCTTTCTTT
TRBJ2-1 TRBV6-2/TRBV6-3 - - CASSYALYNEQFF TGTGCCAGCAGTTACGCCCTTTACAATGAGCAGTTCTTC
TRBJ1-5 TRBV7-9 - - CASSLDRPQPQHF TGTGCCAGCAGCTTAGACAGGCCTCAGCCCCAGCATTTT
TRBJ1-1 TRBV6-5 - - CASSYSGDSWNTEAFF TGTGCCAGCAGTTACTCGGGCGACAGTTGGAACACTGAAGCTTTCTTT
TRBJ2-1 TRBV7-8 - - CASSFTGAGEQFF TGTGCCAGCAGCTTTACAGGAGCGGGTGAGCAGTTCTTC
TRBJ2-7 TRBV2 - few CASVRTGHEQYF TGTGCCAGCGTCAGGACTGGGCACGAGCAGTACTTC
TRBJ1-5 TRBV12-3/TRBV12-4 - many CATSGRGNQPQHF TGTGCCACCTCTGGGAGGGGCAATCAGCCCCAGCATTTT
TRBJ2-7 TRBV5-1 TRBD1 - CASSETGSREQYF TGCGCCAGCAGCGAGACAGGGTCCCGCGAGCAGTACTTC
TRBJ2-7 TRBV6-2/TRBV6-3 TRBD2 - CASSYKGLAGVSSYEQYF TGTGCCAGCAGTTACAAAGGTCTAGCGGGAGTAAGCTCCTACGAGCAGTACTTC
TRBJ2-7 TRBV7-2 TRBD2 - CASSPLVTGGPQQYF TGTGCCAGCAGCCCCCTCGTCACGGGGGGGCCGCAGCAGTACTTC
TRBJ2-3 TRBV20-1 TRBD2 - CSARVHSGLAFTDTQYF TGCAGTGCTAGAGTGCATTCGGGACTAGCGTTCACAGATACGCAGTATTTT
TRBJ2-2 TRBV29-1 TRBD2 many CSVERTSGRTGELFF TGCAGCGTTGAACGGACTAGCGGACGCACCGGGGAGCTGTTTTTT
TRBJ2-7 TRBV6-5 - few CASSYSEASGYEQYF TGTGCCAGCAGTTACTCGGAAGCCAGTGGCTACGAGCAGTACTTC
TRBJ2-5 TRBV7-3 - few CASSAGRDETQYF TGTGCCAGCAGCGCCGGACGGGACGAGACCCAGTACTTC
TRBJ2-5 TRBV5-5 - - CASSLPQETRETQYF TGTGCCAGCAGCCTACCTCAGGAGACTAGAGAGACCCAGTACTTC
TRBJ2-7 TRBV27 TRBD2 few CASSRTRGFYEQYF TGTGCCAGCTCCAGGACTAGAGGATTCTACGAGCAGTACTTC
TRBJ2-7 TRBV4-2 - many CASSQEAGLSYEQYF TGTGCCAGCAGCCAAGAGGCAGGGCTCTCCTACGAGCAGTACTTC
TRBJ2-7 TRBV5-1 TRBD1 many CASSGGQGFEQYF TGCGCCAGCAGCGGTGGACAGGGTTTCGAGCAGTACTTC
TRBJ2-5 TRBV7-2 - - CASSLGGGAVETQYF TGTGCCAGCAGCTTAGGGGGGGGGGCAGTAGAGACCCAGTACTTC
TRBJ2-1 TRBV4-3 - - CASSQEGVAAHEQFF TGCGCCAGCAGCCAAGAGGGAGTAGCGGCCCATGAGCAGTTCTTC
TRBJ2-2 TRBV7-2 - many CASSLVTTGELFF TGTGCCAGCAGCTTAGTCACCACCGGGGAGCTGTTTTTT
TRBJ1-2 TRBV3-1 - few CASSLDLPHGYTF TGTGCCAGCAGCCTTGACCTTCCCCATGGCTACACCTTC
TRBJ2-1 TRBV7-9 TRBD1 few CASSPGGREQFF TGTGCCAGCAGTCCAGGGGGTCGTGAGCAGTTCTTC
TRBJ2-2 TRBV4-3 - few CASSQDSYANTGELFF TGCGCCAGCAGCCAAGATTCATACGCGAACACCGGGGAGCTGTTTTTT
TRBJ2-7 TRBV29-1 TRBD1 many CSALVRDRGSLSYEQYF TGCAGCGCCTTGGTGAGGGACAGGGGTTCCCTCTCCTACGAGCAGTACTTC
TRBJ1-2 TRBV18 TRBD1 - CASSPPGTGNNYGYTF TGTGCCAGCTCACCACCTGGGACAGGGAATAACTATGGCTACACCTTC
TRBJ1-2 TRBV6-5 - - CASGSWDGYTF TGTGCCAGCGGGTCATGGGATGGCTACACCTTC
TRBJ2-1 TRBV4-1 TRBD2 few CASSQMGYLAEFYNEQFF TGCGCCAGCAGCCAGATGGGGTATCTAGCGGAATTTTACAATGAGCAGTTCTTC